This T cell receptor beta chain was sequenced during a study of CD8 T cells in Susac syndrome (dated by TCRdb to the late 2010s). A note on the overall study: Repertoire sequencing was used to test whether CD8+ T cell activation and differentiation in Susac syndrome was antigen driven.

The CDR3 goes from the cysteine to the phenylalanine over 15 residues. CDR3 DNA only is kept here, 45 bases in frame from base 1. Sequences LNHNV (CDR1) and YYDKDF (CDR2) are obtained from the germline V gene (reference sequence). Relative to germline, V is 0 bases shorter and J is 6 bases shorter, with 12 bases between their ends. RNA was extracted using the RNeasy kit, and roughly 0.45 to 1 microgram was reverse transcribed with random hexamers. TCR beta CDR3 regions were amplified with the immunoSEQ multiplex PCR assay covering 54 Vbeta and 13 Jbeta segments. To correct PCR amplification bias, a synthetic template baseline was used for both primer optimization and computational correction. As for the authors' bioinformatics: Only productive sequences were kept, with reads annotated to V, D and J genes according to IMGT and analyzed in immunoSEQ Analyzer. To calculate clonality, Shannon entropy was normalized by log2 of the number of productive unique sequences and then subtracted from one. For each patient and control, public and private clones were evaluated among the 100 most prevalent clones. Clones were defined as Susac-specific when absent from the healthy and MS cohorts, from roughly 1,000 published viral clones and from other ImmuneACCESS disease sequences. The public reads were reanalyzed by TCRdb: fastp trimming at Q25, MiXCR alignment, in-frame beta chains only. Rows merge per CDR3 protein into single entries with the most common DNA and genes. The V and J calls were determined by TCRdb, not by the authors. In this sample the table shows 150,000 to 200,000 distinct CDR3 sequences, roughly 95% of which occur a single time. The ten top clones hold over 0.08% of the sample.

Regarding this clonotype: No antigen is known for it. No base-level quality is on record; no much larger clone is a single base apart.

High-throughput TCR beta sequencing profiled peripheral blood CD8+ and CD4+ T cells from healthy donors, Susac syndrome patients and multiple sclerosis patients. Healthy donors were included as age- and sex-matched controls. Bulk CD8+ and CD4+ T cells were purified magnetically by negative isolation, whereas CD8+ TEMRA cells were enriched by FACS. Blood was collected in EDTA tubes and processed within 24 hours, with PBMCs isolated through density gradient centrifugation. PBMCs destined for TCR sequencing were cryopreserved in liquid nitrogen and later thawed in a 37 °C water bath. The sorted or isolated CD4+, CD8+ and CD8+ TEMRA cells had a purity of 90% or higher. What the study reported, not specific to this receptor: The study acknowledged that relatively few individuals were included in the TCR sequencing and HLA analysis.

The TCR was taken from a human donor in good health. This chain joins TRBV15 to TRBJ1-5; a weak D assignment points to TRBD1 (5 bases agree). Material: CD4+ T cells from PBMCs. The sequenced DNA is TGTGCCACCAGCAGAGATCGATTCAGGGCTCAGCCCCAGCATTTT. Its amino acids are CATSRDRFRAQPQHF.